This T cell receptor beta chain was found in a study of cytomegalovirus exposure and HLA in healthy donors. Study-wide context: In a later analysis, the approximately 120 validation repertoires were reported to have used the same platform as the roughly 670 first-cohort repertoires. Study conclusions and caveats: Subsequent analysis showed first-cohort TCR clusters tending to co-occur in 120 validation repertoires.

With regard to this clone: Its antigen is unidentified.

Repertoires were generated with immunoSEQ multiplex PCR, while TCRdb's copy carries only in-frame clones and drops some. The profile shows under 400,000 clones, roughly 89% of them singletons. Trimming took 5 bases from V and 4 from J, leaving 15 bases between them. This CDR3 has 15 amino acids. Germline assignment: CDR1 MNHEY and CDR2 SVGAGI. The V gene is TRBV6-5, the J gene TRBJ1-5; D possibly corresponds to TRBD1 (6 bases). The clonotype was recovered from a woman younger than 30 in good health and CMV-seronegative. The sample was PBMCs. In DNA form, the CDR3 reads TGTGCCAGCAGTCCAACAGGGAACCCTAATCAGCCCCAGCATTTT. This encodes CASSPTGNPNQPQHF.